Described below is a single T cell receptor beta chain sequence and its context. Its antigen is unknown. The same CDR3 arises from other DNA sequences in this sample as well. The source of the sample is a study of Ad26.COV2.S vaccination and SARS-CoV-2 variants. General study findings and limits: Similar non-spike TCR breadth was observed in recipients of vaccine and of placebo.

Assay used: immunoSEQ multiplex PCR; TCRdb lists only in-frame clones, some missing. The sample shows some 410,000 clones, about 90% of them seen only once. Treatment described: around 19 received Ad26.COV2.S at low or high dose, single or two shots; 5 received placebo; per-sample allocation not given. Sampling was done on day 63 after the first vaccine or placebo injection. After removal of 6 bases from V and 1 base from J, the junction contained 4 bases not matched to a gene. CDR1 and CDR2 (germline): KGHSH, LQKENI. This CDR3 has 15 residues. The sequencing used peripheral blood, collected in a trial of Ad26.COV2.S vaccine versus placebo. The chain combines TRBV18 with TRBJ2-2; 8 bases align to TRBD1. The clonotype was recovered from a person between 18 and 65 years old who received the Ad26.COV2.S COVID-19 vaccine or a placebo. The CDR3 protein is CASSQGQGNTGELFF. CDR3 sequence (DNA): TGTGCCAGCTCTCAAGGACAGGGGAACACCGGGGAGCTGTTTTTT.